The 17 T cell receptor beta chains given below trace back to one sample, sequenced in a study of T-cell memory formation after mild COVID-19. MiXCR, run by TCRdb on the 5' RACE reads, gives a single entry per CDR3 protein. Among fewer than 700,000 distinct CDR3 sequences listed, 20% to 25% were seen once. Sequencing input: PBMCs or a T cell subset sorted from them (not recorded which). Receptors originate from an adult woman who had mild COVID-19 (a few samples of this study predate the infection). Cell type and time point are not known.

This clonotype showed up just a few times. V and J are TRBV5-1 and TRBJ1-5; the D gene is possibly TRBD1 (5 bases). V was shortened by 2 bases and J by 0 bases, with 9 bases between the two germline ends. The germline CDR1 and CDR2 sequences are SGHRS and YFSETQ. This CDR3 region has 15 residues. The CDR3 DNA is TGCGCCAGCAGCTTCGACGGGACTAGCAATCAGCCCCAGCATTTT. It codes for CASSFDGTSNQPQHF.

The chain is built from TRBV12-3 or TRBV12-4 and TRBJ2-1; tentatively, D is TRBD2 (6 bases). Trimming removed 2 bases from V and 7 bases from J, with 15 bases in between. The CDR3 loop spans 15 amino acids. The chain's CDR3 is CASSLTPAGPNEQFF. The CDR3 DNA is TGTGCCAGCAGTTTAACTCCCGCGGGGCCTAATGAGCAGTTCTTC.

In this sample, this clonotype turned up a few times. The V gene is TRBV20-1, the J gene TRBJ2-3; the D call may be TRBD1 or TRBD2 (6 bases each). The CDR3 is 17 amino acids. Between the trimmed V and J ends, which lost 0 bases and 2 bases, there was a span of 18 bases. Germline CDR1 DFQATT, CDR2 SNEGSKA (reference sequence). CDR3 sequence: CSARDFRLGGNTDTQYF. CDR3 nucleotide sequence: TGCAGTGCTAGAGACTTTAGACTGGGGGGCAACACAGATACGCAGTATTTT.

This chain connects TRBV5-5 to TRBJ1-2; weak D call: TRBD1 (5 bases). Germline CDR1 is SGHKS and CDR2 is YYEKEE (reference sequence). This CDR3 has 15 residues. Trimming removed 0 bases from V and 4 bases from J, with 13 bases in between. CDR3 residues: CASSLDATDPYGYTF. The CDR3, as DNA: TGTGCCAGCAGCTTGGACGCGACAGATCCCTATGGCTACACCTTC.

J is TRBJ2-3 and V is TRBV5-1; TRBD2 matches at 9 bases. The V and J ends lost 5 bases and 6 bases, in that order; junction bases with no gene match: 7. There are 14 residues in the CDR3. Germline values: CDR1 SGHRS, CDR2 YFSETQ. CDR3 protein: CASRAGGRTDTQYF. The DNA of the CDR3 is TGCGCCAGCAGAGCGGGGGGCCGGACCGATACGCAGTATTTT.

This clonotype was seen a few times. This chain joins TRBV2 and TRBJ2-3; either TRBD1 or TRBD2 may fit D (5 bases each). Looked up from germline, CDR1 is SNHLY and CDR2 is FYNNEI. CDR3 length: 14 amino acids. Deletions cut 11 bases from V and 0 bases from J, with 15 bases between. CDR3 nucleotide sequence: TGTGCCTCCCGGGACGTATCTAGCACAGATACGCAGTATTTT. This encodes CASRDVSSTDTQYF. Variable domain in full (rest from reference TRBV2 and TRBJ2-3): EPEVTQTPSHQVTQMGQEVILRCVPISNHLYFYWYRQILGQKVEFLVSFYNNEISEKSEIFDDQFSVERPDGSNFTLKIRSTKLEDSAMYFCASRDVSSTDTQYFGPGTRLTVL.

This clonotype came up many times. The chain employs TRBV7-8 and TRBJ2-1; D ambiguous. CDR3 size: 12 residues. Germline V gene lookup returns CDR1 SGHVS and CDR2 FQNEAQ. The germline V and J ends were trimmed by 1 base and 10 bases, with 8 bases remaining between them. The CDR3: CASSLGAREQFF. DNA for the CDR3: TGTGCCAGCAGCTTAGGGGCCCGCGAGCAGTTCTTC.

This clonotype appeared many times. This chain connects TRBV4-2 to TRBJ2-5; no clear D gene. The V gene's germline CDR1 is LGHNA and CDR2 YNFKEQ. CDR3 size: 15 residues. V lost 3 bases, J lost 2 bases, and 13 bases lay in between. CDR3 loop: CASSQGNRAQETQYF. The CDR3 nucleotides read TGTGCCAGCAGCCAGGGAAATCGAGCACAAGAGACCCAGTACTTC.

The chain couples TRBV29-1 to TRBJ2-5; TRBD2 might be the D (5 bases). Trimming cost V 0 bases and J 5 bases, with 19 bases left between them. The CDR3 totals 16 residues. CDR1 and CDR2 from the germline V gene are SQVTM and ANQGSEA. In DNA form, the CDR3 reads TGCAGCGTTGAAGATATTGGACTCCTACCCGGGGAGACCCAGTACTTC. This gives the protein CSVEDIGLLPGETQYF.

CDR3 protein: CSAIQLAGGLDEQFF. CDR3 nucleotide sequence: TGCAGTGCCATACAACTAGCGGGAGGGCTGGATGAGCAGTTCTTC. The rearrangement joins TRBV20-1 to TRBJ2-1; 13 positions match TRBD2. The germline V gene has CDR1 DFQATT and CDR2 SNEGSKA (reference sequence). This CDR3 is built from 15 residues. The junction had 10 bases not matched to a gene; V was cut back by 6 bases and J by 8 bases.

The rearrangement links TRBV29-1 to TRBJ2-6; D is perhaps TRBD1 or TRBD2 (5 bases each). The germline V gene encodes CDR1 SQVTM and CDR2 ANQGSEA. CDR3 size: 13 residues. The ends were cut back, 7 bases at V and 12 bases at J, with 19 bases in the middle. Here the CDR3 reads CSARDPPSGVLTF. CDR3 coding DNA: TGCAGCGCCCGGGACCCCCCTTCCGGCGTCCTGACTTTC.

V usage is TRBV7-9 and J usage is TRBJ2-1, with D unclear. Germline loops: CDR1 SEHNR, CDR2 FQNEAQ (reference sequence). With 5 bases removed from V and 0 bases from J, the gap between germline ends came to 11 bases. The CDR3 extends over 15 amino acids. The CDR3 DNA follows: TGTGCCAGCAGCGAAAGAACGAGCTCCTACAATGAGCAGTTCTTC. It encodes CASSERTSSYNEQFF. Variable domain in full (rest from reference TRBV7-9 and TRBJ2-1): DTGVSQNPRHKITKRGQNVTFRCDPISEHNRLYWYRQTLGQGPEFLTYFQNEAQLEKSRLLSDRFSAERPKGSFSTLEIQRTEQGDSAMYLCASSERTSSYNEQFFGPGTRLTVL.

This rearrangement joins TRBV7-9 to TRBJ2-4; 8 bases match TRBD1. CDR1 is SEHNR and CDR2 is FQNEAQ in the germline V gene (reference sequence). CDR3 size: 16 residues. V shed 6 bases, J shed 3 bases, and the junction held 10 bases outside the gene matches. CDR3 amino acids: CASRGTGFLDKNIQYF. As DNA, the CDR3 is TGTGCCAGCAGAGGGACAGGTTTTTTGGACAAAAACATTCAGTACTTC.

The rearrangement joins TRBV4-2 to TRBJ2-1, with 8 positions matching TRBD1. The V gene end was trimmed by 0 bases and the J gene end by 8 bases; junction bases not matched to a gene: 9. The CDR3 runs to 16 residues. Germline-derived CDR1 and CDR2 are LGHNA and YNFKEQ. The CDR3 DNA is TGTGCCAGCAGCCAAGAACAGGGGGGCCTCTTCGATGAGCAGTTCTTC. Protein: CASSQEQGGLFDEQFF.

The CDR3 protein is CASSFPWTGPDTDTQYF. The CDR3 region has the DNA TGTGCCAGCAGCTTCCCATGGACAGGGCCGGACACAGATACGCAGTATTTT. The genes are TRBV7-9 and TRBJ2-3; 8 bases are shared with TRBD1. The J segment lost 2 bases and the V segment lost 3 bases, leaving 10 bases of the junction unmatched. The CDR3 is made up of 17 amino acids. CDR1 and CDR2 from the germline V gene are SEHNR and FQNEAQ (reference sequence). Full variable domain (rest looked up from reference TRBV7-9 and TRBJ2-3): DTGVSQNPRHKITKRGQNVTFRCDPISEHNRLYWYRQTLGQGPEFLTYFQNEAQLEKSRLLSDRFSAERPKGSFSTLEIQRTEQGDSAMYLCASSFPWTGPDTDTQYFGPGTRLTVL.

The chain links TRBV10-3 to TRBJ2-1; the D call may be TRBD1 or TRBD2 (6 bases each). V was pared by 3 bases and J by 7 bases, with 19 bases between. CDR1 is ENHRY, CDR2 SYGVKD, per germline. The CDR3 spans 16 residues. The DNA for the CDR3 is TGTGCCATCAGTGAACCGGGGGCAGCGCGCGGGAATGAGCAGTTCTTC. Protein: CAISEPGAARGNEQFF.

This clonotype was counted between two and nine times. The rearrangement joins TRBV24-1 to TRBJ2-3; D possibly corresponds to TRBD2 (6 bases). Germline CDR1 reads KGHDR; CDR2 reads SFDVKD. The V and J ends lost 9 bases and 2 bases respectively, with 8 bases between them. The CDR3 is 12 amino acids. This CDR3 reads CATGTFTDTQYF. CDR3 coding DNA: TGTGCCACCGGGACTTTCACAGATACGCAGTATTTT.